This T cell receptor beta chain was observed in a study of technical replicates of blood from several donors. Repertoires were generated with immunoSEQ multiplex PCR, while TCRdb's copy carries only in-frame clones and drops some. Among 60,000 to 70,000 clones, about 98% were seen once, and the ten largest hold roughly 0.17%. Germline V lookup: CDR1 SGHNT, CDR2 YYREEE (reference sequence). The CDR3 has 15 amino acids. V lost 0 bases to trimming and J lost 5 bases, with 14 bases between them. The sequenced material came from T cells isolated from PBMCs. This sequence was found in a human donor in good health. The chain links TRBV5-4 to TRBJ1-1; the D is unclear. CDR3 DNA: TGTGCCAGCAGCTTGGCCTTAACCCACGGGACTGAAGCTTTCTTT. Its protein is CASSLALTHGTEAFF.